The TCR beta chain under discussion was sequenced for a study of chemoradiotherapy in HPV16-positive cancers. Looking at the study overall: Candidate HPV-specific T-cell clones and common TCR motifs came from functional assays in a couple of HPV16-positive patients. General study points: Candidate HPV-specific clones and E7-related TCR motifs grew in tumor during treatment. Only two HPV16-positive patients supplied the functional HPV-specificity definition.

Assay used: immunoSEQ multiplex PCR; TCRdb lists only in-frame clones, some missing. The sample has 9,000 to 15,000 clones, around 68% seen once. Samples were taken several times over chemoradiotherapy. On this clone itself: Antigen unknown.

This specimen was taken from a patient who underwent chemoradiotherapy. The TCR comes from a human donor with HPV-associated anogenital cancer.

CDR3 DNA sequence: TGTGCCAGCAGCTATACGCGGGGGGGCGGGAAGACCCAGTACTTC. Amino acid sequence: CASSYTRGGGKTQYF. The J gene is TRBJ2-5, the V gene TRBV11-2; TRBD2 matches 9 bases. From germline, CDR1 is SGHAT and CDR2 FQNNGV. CDR3 size: 15 residues. Germline trimming cut 4 bases from V and 6 bases from J; bases unmatched to any gene: 9.